The 5 T cell receptor beta chains listed next were all sequenced from one sample in a study of T cells in Graves' hyperthyroidism and ophthalmopathy (dated by TCRdb to between 2018 and 2021). The method behind the library was multiplex PCR. TCRdb names Illumina HiSeq 2000 as the instrument used. The TCR beta CDR3 regions were amplified from RNA transcripts. The TCR CDR3 was subjected to a first round of RT-PCR using the HTBI primer set and the Qiagen OneStep RT-PCR kit. TCRdb took the public reads, trimmed them with fastp at Q25, ran MiXCR for clone calling and kept in-frame beta chains. Rows are combined by CDR3 protein, so each entry shows the most common genes and DNA. Within this sample are about 560,000 distinct CDR3 sequences, with 15% to 19% of them counted one time only. Of the sample, approximately 7% is held by the ten largest clones. Input material: blood. The receptors were sampled from a woman in her twenties or thirties with Graves' hyperthyroidism.

This clonotype has a count of ten or more. The chain carries TRBV12-5 and TRBJ2-1, with TRBD2 identical over 13 bases. Germline CDR1 and CDR2: LGHNT and FRNRAP. Germline trimming cut 5 bases from V and 7 bases from J; bases unmatched to any gene: 5. The CDR3 sequence is 15 residues long. In DNA form, the CDR3 reads TGTGCTAGTGGTCCGGGGACTAGCGGGACGAATGAGCAGTTCTTC. Translated, it gives CASGPGTSGTNEQFF.

The sample holds many counts of this clonotype. The chain employs TRBV20-1 and TRBJ1-4; TRBD1 agrees at 8 bases. The V and J ends lost 1 base and 6 bases, in that order; junction bases with no gene match: 7. CDR1 and CDR2 (germline): DFQATT, SNEGSKA (reference sequence). This CDR3 spans 15 amino acids. CDR3 coding DNA: TGCAGTGCTAGAGCTCAGGACAGGGAATATGAAAAACTGTTTTTT. This translates into CSARAQDREYEKLFF.

This chain links TRBV2 with TRBJ1-1; no clear D gene. The germline V gene has CDR1 SNHLY and CDR2 FYNNEI. V lost 7 bases to trimming and J lost 3 bases, with 15 bases between them. CDR3 length: 14 amino acids. The CDR3 sequence is CASTGLEWDTEAFF. The CDR3 nucleotides are TGTGCCAGCACCGGACTGGAATGGGACACTGAAGCTTTCTTT. Based on the CDR3 plus reference TRBV2 and TRBJ1-1, the full variable domain is EPEVTQTPSHQVTQMGQEVILRCVPISNHLYFYWYRQILGQKVEFLVSFYNNEISEKSEIFDDQFSVERPDGSNFTLKIRSTKLEDSAMYFCASTGLEWDTEAFFGQGTRLTVV.

The sample holds many counts of this clonotype. This rearrangement joins TRBV12-3 or TRBV12-4 to TRBJ1-2; weak D call: TRBD1 (6 bases). V lost 6 bases, J lost 6 bases, and 14 bases lay in between. The CDR3 is 13 residues long. The CDR3 nucleotides are TGTGCCAGCAGGCCGTCGACAGGCGATGGCTACACCTTC. It yields the protein CASRPSTGDGYTF.

This clonotype was found many times. CDR3: CSARDLLTSTDTQYF. The CDR3 bases are TGCAGTGCTAGAGATCTACTAACTAGCACAGATACGCAGTATTTT. J is TRBJ2-3 and V is TRBV20-1, with D hard to call. Germline assignment: CDR1 DFQATT and CDR2 SNEGSKA (reference sequence). Trimming took off 0 bases at V and 0 bases at J, with 10 bases between the two ends. The CDR3 is 15 amino acids.